The entry that follows covers one T cell receptor beta chain sequence. What it binds is not known. Here immunoSEQ multiplex PCR was the method, and the copy in TCRdb shows in-frame clones only, minus some. The table includes nearly 200,000 clones, 90% to 95% detected once. This record belongs to a study of T cell responses to AZD1222 COVID-19 vaccine. Study observations and caveats: The number of AZD1222 recipients seropositive at baseline was only five or six. Repertoires were collected only later (after the peak T cell response had occurred). Clonal diversity was possibly underestimated; the donors were predominantly white British and more often female.

The V gene lost 3 bases and the J gene lost 1 base, with 6 bases spanning the gap. CDR3 length equals 13 residues. This clonotype was sampled from an adult who received the AZD1222 COVID-19 vaccine. The chain uses TRBV12-3 or TRBV12-4 and TRBJ1-1; no reliable D call. The material was peripheral blood, obtained 28 days after the second AZD1222 dose. CDR3 protein: CASSFIENTEAFF. The CDR3 DNA is TGTGCCAGCAGTTTTATTGAGAACACTGAAGCTTTCTTT.